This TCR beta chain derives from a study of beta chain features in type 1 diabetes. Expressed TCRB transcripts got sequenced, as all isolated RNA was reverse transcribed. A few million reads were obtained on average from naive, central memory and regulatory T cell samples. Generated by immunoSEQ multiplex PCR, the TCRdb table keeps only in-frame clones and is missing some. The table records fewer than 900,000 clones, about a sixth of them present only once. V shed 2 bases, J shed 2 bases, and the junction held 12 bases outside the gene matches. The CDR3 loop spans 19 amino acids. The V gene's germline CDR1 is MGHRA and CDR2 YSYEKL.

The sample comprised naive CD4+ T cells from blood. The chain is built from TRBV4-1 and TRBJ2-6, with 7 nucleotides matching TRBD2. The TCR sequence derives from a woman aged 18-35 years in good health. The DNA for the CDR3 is TGCGCCAGCAGCCAAAGCTCGGGGGGTGTCGCGGCTGGGGCCAACGTCCTGACTTTC. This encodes CASSQSSGGVAAGANVLTF.